This T cell receptor beta chain was sequenced during a study of shared clonotypes between healthy human individuals. Several immunoSEQ plates received, in even portions, the genomic DNA of each subset. Original handling: ImmunoSEQ junction-only sequences lacked quality scores, so their filtering differed. Sequenced by immunoSEQ multiplex PCR; TCRdb stores in-frame clones only, minus some. The V and J calls and clone size were taken over from that table, and D and trimming were inferred from the DNA. This table has about 660,000 clones, over 65% appearing once. The study, taken as a whole, reports: Clonotype sharing among donors was expected to depend on sequencing depth. Researchers found naive subsets generally carried larger estimated richness than memory subsets.

The CDR3 spans 14 residues. The V segment lost 6 bases and the J segment 7 bases; nucleotides outside the gene matches: 7. Germline CDR1 and CDR2: MDHEN and SYDVKM. This clone was detected a few times. Its matching antigen is unknown. This rearrangement joins TRBV28 to TRBJ2-1, with 9 bases aligning to TRBD2. The sequence was obtained from a woman in her twenties or thirties in good health. The source material was memory CD4+ T cells sorted from blood. Described subset: CD45RA-negative fraction. In DNA form, the CDR3 reads TGTGCCAGCAGCTCCGGGACTAGCTTAAATGAGCAGTTCTTC. Translating gives CASSSGTSLNEQFF.